This TCR beta chain was obtained from a study of T cell responses to AZD1222 COVID-19 vaccine. Study-wide findings and caveats: Epitopes outside B.1.351 and B.1.1.7 mutated regions reportedly drew nearly half of spike TCRs. There were vaccine-associated CD4 TCRs across spike, dominant at 160-218 and 743-854. Clonal diversity may have been underestimated in mostly white British donors. Repertoires in all cases were sampled only once the peak T cell response had passed.

Clones were read by immunoSEQ multiplex PCR, and TCRdb kept only the in-frame ones, dropping some. The sample holds about 170,000 clones; around 94% are singletons and the top ten take about 2.8%. Germline V gene lookup returns CDR1 SGHRS and CDR2 YFSETQ. The CDR3 has 14 residues. The V and J ends lost 2 bases and 5 bases respectively, with 10 bases between them. As regards this clone: Its target is not known.

V gene TRBV5-1 combines with J gene TRBJ2-2; D gene unclear. The sample here was peripheral blood, taken on day 0 of AZD1222 vaccination. The origin of this receptor is an adult in good health. Here the CDR3 DNA reads TGCGCCAGCAGCTTAGCTAGAGGTACCGGGGAGCTGTTTTTT. The encoded protein is CASSLARGTGELFF.